The clone carrying this TCR beta chain came up a few times. This sample was included in a study of T-cell reconstitution after alpha-beta-depleted transplantation in children. Unique molecular identifiers were used to barcode this TCRbeta library. Each CDR3 protein is one row after TCRdb ran MiXCR on the PCR reads. The sample lists approximately 590,000 distinct CDR3 sequences; roughly a tenth were seen once. Trimming left V 3 bases short and J 0 bases short, with 27 bases between. The germline gives CDR1 KGHSH, CDR2 LQKENI. The length of the CDR3 is 21 residues. The sequence was collected from a human donor who donated a stem cell graft to a child with acute myeloid leukemia. Sequences were derived from PBMCs from the stem cell graft donor, sampled from the stem cell graft. This chain connects TRBV18 to TRBJ2-4; D might be TRBD2 (5 bases). The CDR3 sequence is CASSPTTTLAGSTLAKNIQYF. CDR3 in DNA: TGTGCCAGCTCACCTACCACCACATTGGCGGGTTCAACCTTAGCCAAAAACATTCAGTACTTC.